These 26 T cell receptor beta chains share one sample of origin, sequenced in a study of early T cells in non-severe SARS-CoV-2 infection. TCRdb used MiXCR to reprocess the 5' RACE reads, holding one entry per CDR3 protein. The repertoire holds approximately 90,000 distinct CDR3 sequences, with more than 9.5% as singletons. The sample was whole blood, taken at baseline. These receptors all stem from an adult who was a healthcare worker with PCR-confirmed SARS-CoV-2 infection or an uninfected control (not recorded which).

The chain combines TRBV5-1 with TRBJ1-2, with D perhaps TRBD1 (5 bases). Germline-derived CDR1 and CDR2 are SGHRS and YFSETQ. CDR3 length: 13 residues. Trimming took off 0 bases at V and 4 bases at J, with 7 bases between the two ends. The CDR3 here is CASSLAGGYGYTF. CDR3 bases: TGCGCCAGCAGCTTGGCCGGGGGCTATGGCTACACCTTC.

This clonotype was seen a handful of times. The chain couples TRBV4-1 to TRBJ2-1; D remains unclear. The length of the CDR3 is 14 residues. V lost 3 bases to trimming and J lost 8 bases, with 14 bases between them. The germline V gene encodes CDR1 MGHRA and CDR2 YSYEKL. Written as DNA, the CDR3 is TGCGCCAGCAGCCAGCAAAAGGAAAGCGATGAGCAGTTCTTC. This codes for CASSQQKESDEQFF.

This clonotype was seen many times. V and J are TRBV27 and TRBJ2-3, with 7 bases identical to TRBD1. The germline V gene has CDR1 MNHEY and CDR2 SMNVEV (reference sequence). CDR3 length: 16 amino acids. V lost 0 bases and J lost 3; bases outside the gene matches: 6. The CDR3 DNA is TGTGCCAGCAGTTTATCGATGGGACAGTGGACAGATACGCAGTATTTT. It is translated as CASSLSMGQWTDTQYF.

In this sample, this clonotype turned up a few times. This chain connects TRBV18 to TRBJ2-1, with 7 positions matching TRBD2. J was trimmed by 6 bases and V by 3 bases; bases with no gene match: 5. The CDR3 is made up of 14 amino acids. The germline CDR1 and CDR2 sequences are KGHSH and LQKENI. The CDR3 DNA sequence: TGTGCCAGCTCACCTGGGACTACCAGCAATGAGCAGTTCTTC. Translating it yields CASSPGTTSNEQFF.

This chain connects TRBV19 to TRBJ1-1; TRBD1 matches at 7 bases. The CDR3 is made up of 14 amino acids. Germline V gene data show CDR1 as LNHDA and CDR2 as SQIVND (reference sequence). After removal of 7 bases from V and 1 base from J, the junction contained 6 bases not matched to a gene. The CDR3 protein is CASNHRGPNTEAFF. CDR3 DNA: TGTGCCAGTAACCACAGGGGACCGAACACTGAAGCTTTCTTT.

A few counts support this clonotype. The chain recombines TRBV6-2 or TRBV6-3 with TRBJ1-1, with 8 bases matching TRBD1. CDR1 is MNHEY, CDR2 SVGEGT, per germline. The CDR3 length is 17 residues. V dropped 2 bases and J dropped 1; count of bases not matched to a gene: 9. CDR3 in amino acids: CASSYPTGEGKNTEAFF. The CDR3 DNA reads TGTGCCAGCAGTTACCCGACAGGGGAGGGTAAGAACACTGAAGCTTTCTTT.

This clonotype appeared many times. The chain combines TRBV14 with TRBJ2-3; either TRBD1 or TRBD2 may fit D (6 bases each). This CDR3 has 16 residues. V was clipped by 1 base and J by 2 bases, with 13 bases between them. Germline-derived CDR1 and CDR2 are SGHDN and FVKESK. This CDR3 reads CASSQGGARHTDTQYF. In DNA form, the CDR3 reads TGTGCCAGCAGCCAAGGGGGGGCGCGGCACACAGATACGCAGTATTTT.

This clonotype has a handful of counts. This chain joins TRBV19 and TRBJ1-4; no clear D gene. The V and J ends lost 7 bases and 6 bases respectively, with 15 bases between them. The germline V gene has CDR1 LNHDA and CDR2 SQIVND (reference sequence). The CDR3 runs to 14 residues. The CDR3 sequence: CASKKGSADEKLFF. CDR3 in DNA: TGTGCCAGTAAAAAGGGCTCCGCGGATGAAAAACTGTTTTTT. Full variable domain (rest looked up from reference TRBV19 and TRBJ1-4): DGGITQSPKYLFRKEGQNVTLSCEQNLNHDAMYWYRQDPGQGLRLIYYSQIVNDFQKGDIAEGYSVSREKKESFPLTVTSAQKNPTAFYLCASKKGSADEKLFFGSGTQLSVL.

This clonotype was recorded at least ten times. The J gene is TRBJ2-4, the V gene TRBV6-2 or TRBV6-3; 7 bases fit TRBD1. The CDR3 consists of 16 residues. Germline CDR1 and CDR2: MNHEY and SVGEGT. After removal of 5 bases from V and 0 bases from J, the junction contained 7 bases not matched to a gene. In DNA form, the CDR3 reads TGTGCCAGCAGTAAGGACAGGATACTAGCCAAAAACATTCAGTACTTC. Translation gives CASSKDRILAKNIQYF.

V and J are TRBV30 and TRBJ2-3; TRBD2 agrees at 15 bases. J was trimmed by 6 bases and V by 2 bases; bases with no gene match: 6. Germline V gene lookup returns CDR1 GTSNPN and CDR2 SVGIG (reference sequence). The CDR3 has 16 amino acids. This CDR3 is CAWSPGLAGGVDTQYF. The DNA for the CDR3 is TGTGCCTGGAGTCCGGGACTAGCGGGGGGCGTGGATACGCAGTATTTT.

The genes are TRBV7-2 and TRBJ2-5; 7 bases are a match to TRBD1. Germline V gives CDR1 SGHTA, CDR2 FQGNSA. This CDR3 contains 13 residues. Trimming took 4 bases from V and 2 from J; bases not matched to a gene: 1. The CDR3 DNA sequence: TGTGCCAGCAGCTCGGGACAGCAAGAGACCCAGTACTTC. Translation: CASSSGQQETQYF.

This chain connects TRBV20-1 to TRBJ1-2; D unresolved. The V end lost 5 bases, the J end lost 2 bases, and 15 bases lay between the germline ends. The V gene's germline CDR1 is DFQATT and CDR2 SNEGSKA (reference sequence). The CDR3 runs 14 residues. The CDR3 is CSADLRGRNYGYTF. DNA for the CDR3: TGCAGTGCTGACCTCAGAGGCAGAAACTATGGCTACACCTTC.

This clonotype came up many times. This chain uses TRBV24-1 with TRBJ2-3, with 7 nucleotides matching TRBD2. Germline CDR1 is KGHDR and CDR2 is SFDVKD. The CDR3 consists of 16 residues. The V and J ends lost 3 bases and 1 base, in that order; junction bases with no gene match: 6. CDR3 residues: CATSDPAGWGTDTQYF. In DNA form, the CDR3 reads TGTGCCACCAGTGATCCAGCGGGATGGGGCACAGATACGCAGTATTTT.

This clonotype was observed a single time. The gene calls are TRBV5-4 and TRBJ2-1; perhaps D is TRBD1 or TRBD2 (5 bases each). CDR3 size: 11 residues. The germline V and J ends were trimmed by 4 bases and 9 bases, with 8 bases remaining between them. Germline-derived CDR1 and CDR2 are SGHNT and YYREEE (reference sequence). CDR3 nucleotides: TGTGCCAGCAGCGTTGGGGGTGAGCAGTTCTTC. This encodes CASSVGGEQFF.

V and J are TRBV5-1 and TRBJ2-7; D perhaps matches TRBD1 (5 bases). Germline assignment: CDR1 SGHRS and CDR2 YFSETQ. Between the trimmed V and J ends, which lost 2 bases and 1 base, there was a span of 22 bases. The length of the CDR3 is 18 residues. The CDR3 loop reads CASSFQIAGAGQSYEQYF. CDR3 nucleotides: TGCGCCAGCAGCTTCCAAATCGCTGGGGCAGGGCAGTCCTACGAGCAGTACTTC.

The chain has TRBV18 and TRBJ2-7; 10 bases match TRBD2. After removal of 3 bases from V and 3 bases from J, the junction contained 8 bases not matched to a gene. Germline V gene sequence: CDR1 KGHSH, CDR2 LQKENI. CDR3 length: 16 residues. CDR3 loop: CASSPSPLAGSYEQYF. The CDR3 DNA reads as TGTGCCAGCTCACCGAGTCCACTAGCGGGGAGCTACGAGCAGTACTTC.

This clonotype came up a few times. The CDR3 is CSAPGQGVTEAFF. CDR3 in DNA: TGCAGTGCTCCCGGACAGGGGGTCACTGAAGCTTTCTTT. This chain links TRBV20-1 with TRBJ1-1; 10 bases agree with TRBD1. The V gene end was trimmed by 5 bases and the J gene end by 4 bases; junction bases not matched to a gene: 4. Germline values: CDR1 DFQATT, CDR2 SNEGSKA (reference sequence). The CDR3 sequence is 13 residues long.

This clonotype was detected ten times or more. V gene TRBV27 combines with J gene TRBJ2-7; 7 bases match TRBD2. This CDR3 contains 14 residues. Germline V gene sequence: CDR1 MNHEY, CDR2 SMNVEV (reference sequence). V was clipped by 6 bases and J by 6 bases; unmatched bases: 11. The chain's CDR3 is CASSRRGVISEQYF. The CDR3 DNA reads TGTGCCAGCAGCCGACGGGGGGTGATCAGCGAGCAGTACTTC.

This clonotype appeared a few times. The chain has TRBV30 and TRBJ2-5; 8 nucleotides agree with TRBD1. Trimming at V came to 3 bases and at J to 3 bases, leaving 15 bases not matched to a gene. Germline V gene sequence: CDR1 GTSNPN, CDR2 SVGIG (reference sequence). This CDR3 comprises 17 residues. The CDR3: CAWSAGTGRYREETQYF. In DNA, the CDR3 is TGTGCCTGGAGCGCCGGGACAGGTCGATATCGTGAAGAGACCCAGTACTTC.

V and J are TRBV4-1 and TRBJ2-7; no clear D gene. Per germline, CDR1 MGHRA and CDR2 YSYEKL. Trimming took 6 bases from V and 5 from J, leaving 14 bases between them. The CDR3 extends over 13 amino acids. CDR3 in amino acids: CASSQYTTDEQYF. CDR3 in DNA: TGCGCCAGCAGTCAATACACTACGGACGAGCAGTACTTC.

The table lists this clonotype with a few counts. Here the CDR3 DNA reads TGTGCCACCAGTGTCGCCTACGAGCAGTACTTC. The encoded protein is CATSVAYEQYF. The rearrangement links TRBV24-1 to TRBJ2-7; D is unresolved. Trimming cost V 5 bases and J 2 bases, with 3 bases left between them. The CDR3 extends over 11 amino acids. CDR1 is KGHDR and CDR2 is SFDVKD in the germline V gene.

The rearrangement uses TRBV29-1 and TRBJ1-2; D is ambiguous. V was pared by 4 bases and J by 2 bases, with 8 bases between. Germline CDR1 reads SQVTM; CDR2 reads ANQGSEA. The CDR3 runs 12 residues. DNA of the CDR3: TGCAGCGTTGGGACGCCCAACTATGGCTACACCTTC. This encodes CSVGTPNYGYTF.

This chain connects TRBV3-1 to TRBJ1-4; D is perhaps TRBD1 (5 bases). The CDR3 totals 13 residues. Germline CDR1 LGHDT, CDR2 YNNKEL (reference sequence). Trimming took 4 bases from V and 8 from J, leaving 11 bases between them. CDR3 protein: CASSRLRGEKLFF. CDR3 coding DNA: TGTGCCAGCAGCCGTCTTAGGGGCGAAAAACTGTTTTTT.

This sequence joins TRBV2 and TRBJ1-1, with a possible D match to TRBD1 (6 bases). CDR3 length: 11 amino acids. Per germline, CDR1 SNHLY and CDR2 FYNNEI. V lost 7 bases to trimming and J lost 11 bases, with 14 bases between them. The chain's CDR3 is CASTGTPGAFF. In nucleotides, the CDR3 is TGTGCCAGCACCGGGACACCGGGGGCTTTCTTT.

This clonotype came up many times. This chain uses TRBV6-5 with TRBJ1-1; D gene unclear. The CDR3 sequence is 14 residues long. V was clipped by 6 bases and J by 4 bases, with 15 bases between them. Germline V gene lookup returns CDR1 MNHEY and CDR2 SVGAGI. Here the CDR3 reads CASSYSGWATEAFF. The CDR3 DNA reads as TGTGCCAGCAGCTACAGTGGGTGGGCCACTGAAGCTTTCTTT.

The rearrangement links TRBV7-9 to TRBJ2-7, with D uncertain. The germline V and J ends were trimmed by 1 base and 4 bases, with 14 bases remaining between them. The CDR3 totals 15 residues. Germline values: CDR1 SEHNR, CDR2 FQNEAQ (reference sequence). The CDR3 here is CASSLGGLVTYEQYF. CDR3 bases: TGTGCCAGCAGCTTAGGCGGCCTTGTCACTTACGAGCAGTACTTC.